Shown below are 14 T cell receptor beta chains from a single sample sequenced in a study of blood T cells in healthy people across ages. A second PCR of roughly 7 to 11 cycles used a sample-barcoded 5' primer and a J-beta primer mix. TCRdb processed the 5' RACE reads anew with MiXCR; each CDR3 protein has one entry. The table records 1,500,000 or so distinct CDR3 sequences, 59% of them present only once. The sequenced material came from blood. These receptors were collected from a man aged 18 to 29 in good health.

V gene TRBV28 combines with J gene TRBJ2-2, with 10 nucleotides matching TRBD1. V lost 7 bases and J lost 5; bases outside the gene matches: 13. Germline lookup yields CDR1 MDHEN and CDR2 SYDVKM. CDR3 length: 17 amino acids. CDR3 residues: CASMGQTPGQGTGELFF. CDR3 coding DNA: TGTGCCAGCATGGGCCAGACACCGGGACAGGGGACCGGGGAGCTGTTTTTT. The whole variable domain, filled in from reference TRBV28 and TRBJ2-2, reads DVKVTQSSRYLVKRTGEKVFLECVQDMDHENMFWYRQDPGLGLRLIYFSYDVKMKEKGDIPEGYSVSREKKERFSLILESASTNQTSMYLCASMGQTPGQGTGELFFGEGSRLTVL.

This clonotype was found a few times. The rearrangement links TRBV5-1 to TRBJ2-7, with D unclear. Per the germline V gene, CDR1 is SGHRS and CDR2 is YFSETQ. This CDR3 contains 15 residues. Trimming took 0 bases from V and 0 from J, leaving 10 bases between them. The CDR3 region is CASSLVGPTSYEQYF. CDR3 nucleotide sequence: TGCGCCAGCAGCTTGGTAGGCCCAACCTCCTACGAGCAGTACTTC.

The chain joins TRBV6-6 to TRBJ2-7; a weak D match, TRBD1 (7 bases). This CDR3 has 14 residues. Germline CDR1 reads MNHNY; CDR2 reads SVGAGI (reference sequence). V was trimmed by 5 bases and J by 9 bases, leaving 20 bases between them. The chain's CDR3 is CASSEPAQGGVQYF. The CDR3 nucleotides are TGTGCCAGCAGTGAGCCGGCCCAGGGGGGAGTGCAGTACTTC.

This clonotype has just a few counts. It may be a read error: a sequence one base away is much more abundant. V gene TRBV6-5 combines with J gene TRBJ2-5; D gene ambiguous. The CDR3 has 12 amino acids. Germline loops: CDR1 MNHEY, CDR2 SVGAGI. With 2 bases removed from V and 0 bases from J, the gap between germline ends came to 1 base. CDR3 sequence (DNA): TGTGCCAGCAGTTACGACCAAGAGACCCAGTACTTC. Its protein is CASSYDQETQYF.

This chain uses TRBV2 with TRBJ1-2; the D gene is possibly TRBD1 (6 bases). The V and J ends lost 8 bases and 3 bases respectively, with 7 bases between them. In germline, CDR1 is SNHLY, CDR2 FYNNEI. CDR3 length equals 11 residues. CDR3 loop: CASHRDYGYTF. The CDR3 nucleotides are TGTGCCAGCCACAGGGACTATGGCTACACCTTC.

This clonotype appeared a few times. V is TRBV7-2 and J is TRBJ1-5; D remains unclear. The V and J ends lost 5 bases and 9 bases respectively, with 14 bases between them. Germline CDR1 is SGHTA and CDR2 is FQGNSA. The CDR3 sequence is 13 residues long. The CDR3 reads CASSLRQERPQHF. CDR3 DNA: TGTGCCAGCAGCCTCCGACAAGAGCGGCCCCAGCATTTT.

The chain uses TRBV28 and TRBJ1-1; 9 bases match TRBD1. J was trimmed by 7 bases and V by 6 bases; bases with no gene match: 9. The CDR3 length is 14 residues. CDR1 is MDHEN, CDR2 SYDVKM, per germline. CDR3 sequence: CASRLQGAVDEAFF. The CDR3 region has the DNA TGTGCCAGCAGATTACAGGGGGCTGTCGATGAAGCTTTCTTT.

This clonotype was seen only a few times. The chain employs TRBV29-1 and TRBJ2-1, with 11 bases identical to TRBD2. Germline V gene lookup returns CDR1 SQVTM and CDR2 ANQGSEA. This CDR3 contains 14 residues. The CDR3 DNA reads as TGCAGGGTCCATACTAGCGGGAGTCACAATGAGCAGTTCTTC. Protein product: CRVHTSGSHNEQFF.

The chain uses TRBV7-9 and TRBJ2-7; 8 positions match TRBD1. CDR1 and CDR2 (germline): SEHNR, FQNEAQ (reference sequence). The length of the CDR3 is 16 residues. Unmatched junction bases numbered 12, after V lost 5 bases and J lost 3 bases. CDR3: CASSPTPGQGNYEQYF. In nucleotides, the CDR3 is TGTGCCAGCAGCCCCACCCCCGGACAGGGAAACTACGAGCAGTACTTC.

The chain uses TRBV27 and TRBJ2-7, with D perhaps matching TRBD1 or TRBD2 (5 bases each). In germline, CDR1 is MNHEY, CDR2 SMNVEV (reference sequence). This CDR3 contains 17 residues. V was shortened by 1 base and J by 0 bases, with 16 bases between the two germline ends. CDR3 sequence: CASSLLAGTSLSYEQYF. The CDR3 nucleotides are TGTGCCAGCAGTTTATTAGCCGGGACCTCCCTCTCCTACGAGCAGTACTTC.

J is TRBJ2-7 and V is TRBV29-1; D not certain. Trimming removed 4 bases from V and 4 bases from J, with 11 bases in between. CDR3 size: 12 residues. Germline V gives CDR1 SQVTM, CDR2 ANQGSEA. In DNA, the CDR3 is TGCAGCGTTGTGGGGATGGGGTACGAGCAGTACTTC. Translating it yields CSVVGMGYEQYF.

The table lists this clonotype with a few counts. This chain links TRBV29-1 with TRBJ1-2; D ambiguous. Germline V gives CDR1 SQVTM, CDR2 ANQGSEA. CDR3 length: 9 amino acids. The V gene lost 5 bases and the J gene lost 6 bases, with 4 bases spanning the gap. The CDR3 loop reads CSVRHGYTF. Here the CDR3 DNA reads TGCAGCGTTAGACATGGCTACACCTTC.

This clonotype has just a few counts. The CDR3 region is CASSSRRGRGYGYTF. The CDR3, as DNA: TGTGCCAGCAGTTCTCGCAGGGGGCGCGGCTATGGCTACACCTTC. The V and J genes are TRBV6-5 and TRBJ1-2, with TRBD1 matching 8 bases. J lost 4 bases, V lost 4 bases, and 8 bases had no gene match. Per germline, CDR1 MNHEY and CDR2 SVGAGI. The CDR3 loop spans 15 amino acids.

This chain connects TRBV9 to TRBJ1-5; TRBD1 matches 7 bases. V dropped 0 bases and J dropped 0; count of bases not matched to a gene: 3. The CDR3 is 16 residues long. CDR1 is SGDLS, CDR2 YYNGEE, per germline. This CDR3 is CASSVGDRYSNQPQHF. CDR3 DNA sequence: TGTGCCAGCAGCGTAGGGGACAGATATAGCAATCAGCCCCAGCATTTT. The variable domain in full, with the rest retrieved from reference TRBV9 and TRBJ1-5, is DSGVTQTPKHLITATGQRVTLRCSPRSGDLSVYWYQQSLDQGLQFLIQYYNGEERAKGNILERFSAQQFPDLHSELNLSSLELGDSALYFCASSVGDRYSNQPQHFGDGTRLSIL.